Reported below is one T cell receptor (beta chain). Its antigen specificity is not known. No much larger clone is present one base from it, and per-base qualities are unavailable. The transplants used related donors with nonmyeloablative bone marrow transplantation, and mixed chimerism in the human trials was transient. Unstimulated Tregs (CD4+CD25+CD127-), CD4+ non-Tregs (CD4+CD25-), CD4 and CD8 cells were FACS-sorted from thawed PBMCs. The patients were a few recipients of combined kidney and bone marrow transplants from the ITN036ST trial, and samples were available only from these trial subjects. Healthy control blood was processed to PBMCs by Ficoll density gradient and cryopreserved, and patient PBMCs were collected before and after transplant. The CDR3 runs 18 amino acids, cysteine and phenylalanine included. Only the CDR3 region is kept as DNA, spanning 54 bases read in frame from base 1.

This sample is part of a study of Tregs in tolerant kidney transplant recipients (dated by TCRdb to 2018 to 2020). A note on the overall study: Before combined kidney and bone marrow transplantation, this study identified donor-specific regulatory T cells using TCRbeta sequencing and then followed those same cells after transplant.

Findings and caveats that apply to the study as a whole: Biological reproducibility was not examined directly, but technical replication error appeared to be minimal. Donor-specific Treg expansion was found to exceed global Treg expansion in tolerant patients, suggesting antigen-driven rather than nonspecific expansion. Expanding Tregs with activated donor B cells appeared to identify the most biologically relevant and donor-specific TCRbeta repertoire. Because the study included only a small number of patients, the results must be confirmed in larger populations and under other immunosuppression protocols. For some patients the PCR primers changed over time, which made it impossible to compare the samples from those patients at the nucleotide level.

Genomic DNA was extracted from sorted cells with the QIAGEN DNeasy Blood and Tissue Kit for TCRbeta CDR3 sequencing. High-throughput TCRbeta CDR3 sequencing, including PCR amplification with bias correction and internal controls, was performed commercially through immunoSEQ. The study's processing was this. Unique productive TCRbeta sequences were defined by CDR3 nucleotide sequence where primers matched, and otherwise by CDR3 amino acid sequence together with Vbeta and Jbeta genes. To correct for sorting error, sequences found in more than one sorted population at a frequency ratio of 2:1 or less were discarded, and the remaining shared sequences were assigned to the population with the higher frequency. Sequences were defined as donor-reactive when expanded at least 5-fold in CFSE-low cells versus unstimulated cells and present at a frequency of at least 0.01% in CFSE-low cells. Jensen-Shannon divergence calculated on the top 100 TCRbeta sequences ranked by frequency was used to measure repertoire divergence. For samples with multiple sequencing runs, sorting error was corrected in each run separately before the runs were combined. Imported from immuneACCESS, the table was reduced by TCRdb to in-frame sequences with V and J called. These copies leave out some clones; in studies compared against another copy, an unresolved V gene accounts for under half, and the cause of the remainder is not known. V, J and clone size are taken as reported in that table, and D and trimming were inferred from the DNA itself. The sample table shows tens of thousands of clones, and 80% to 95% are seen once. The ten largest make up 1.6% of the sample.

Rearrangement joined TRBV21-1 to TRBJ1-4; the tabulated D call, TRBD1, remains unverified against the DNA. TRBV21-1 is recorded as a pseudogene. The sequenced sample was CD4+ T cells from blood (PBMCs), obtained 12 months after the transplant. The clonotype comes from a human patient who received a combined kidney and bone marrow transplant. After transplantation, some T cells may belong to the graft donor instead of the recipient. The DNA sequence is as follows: TGTGCCAGCAGCAATCAATGGACAGGAGGGTTCCCGGGAGAAAAACTGTTTTTT. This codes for CASSNQWTGGFPGEKLFF.